One and the same sample provided the 11 T cell receptor beta chains below, sequenced in a study of T cell responses to AZD1222 COVID-19 vaccine. The assay was immunoSEQ multiplex PCR, and TCRdb's table has in-frame clones only and misses some. The sample has about 46,000 clones, about 87% seen once. The sequencing here drew on peripheral blood, taken 28 days after the second AZD1222 dose. These receptors originate from an adult who received the AZD1222 COVID-19 vaccine.

Of note for this clone: It is unclear where the CDR3 begins or ends on the DNA, so no DNA is shown, and the CDR3 is as TCRdb lists it. The gene calls are TRBV28 and TRBJ2-1; the table's D gene call, TRBD1, was not cross checked with the DNA. A total of 15 residues make up the CDR3, ends included. Germline values: CDR1 MDHEN, CDR2 SYDVKM. The CDR3: CASSSSGQGAGEQFF.

The rearrangement joins TRBV6-1 to TRBJ1-6; D perhaps matches TRBD1 (5 bases). This CDR3 comprises 15 residues. CDR1 MNHNS and CDR2 SASEGT come from the germline V gene. Trimming removed 2 bases at V and 4 bases at J, with 9 bases between. The CDR3 DNA is TGTGCCAGCAGTGAATCCGACAGATATAATTCACCCCTCCACTTT. Its translation is CASSESDRYNSPLHF.

In DNA form, the CDR3 reads TGTGCCAGCAGCAGGGACGTCACGACGGACTACGAGCAGTACTTC. Translation gives CASSRDVTTDYEQYF. The rearrangement uses TRBV6-5 and TRBJ2-7; D is perhaps TRBD1 or TRBD2 (5 bases each). CDR3 size: 15 residues. Per germline, CDR1 MNHEY and CDR2 SVGAGI. V lost 6 bases, J lost 3 bases, and 18 bases lay in between.

CDR3 loop: CASTGLAGGPTATGELFF. For the CDR3, the DNA is TGTGCCAGCACGGGACTAGCGGGAGGGCCCACAGCTACCGGGGAGCTGTTTTTT. The V gene is TRBV9, the J gene TRBJ2-2, with TRBD2 matching 16 bases. Germline V gene sequence: CDR1 SGDLS, CDR2 YYNGEE. The CDR3 contains 18 residues. V shed 6 bases, J shed 5 bases, and the junction held 10 bases outside the gene matches.

The chain carries TRBV11-3 and TRBJ2-7, with D perhaps matching TRBD1 or TRBD2 (7 bases each). Germline CDR1 SGHNT, CDR2 YENEEA. The CDR3 is 17 residues long. The ends were cut back, 5 bases at V and 6 bases at J, with 26 bases in the middle. The CDR3 coding sequence is TGTGCCAGCAGCCCCCAGGGGGGGGCGACTTTGGGCTCCGAGCAGTACTTC. Translating it yields CASSPQGGATLGSEQYF.

The chain is built from TRBV4-3 and TRBJ2-7; 7 bases line up with TRBD1. Per the germline V gene, CDR1 is LGHNA and CDR2 is YSLEER. The CDR3 is made up of 16 amino acids. V was clipped by 4 bases and J by 1 base; unmatched bases: 10. The DNA for the CDR3 is TGCGCCAGCAGCCTTGATCTAGGGGGCGGGTCCTACGAGCAGTACTTC. Translation gives CASSLDLGGGSYEQYF.

This chain uses TRBV5-1 with TRBJ2-1; 7 nucleotides match TRBD2. The CDR3 spans 15 residues. The germline gives CDR1 SGHRS, CDR2 YFSETQ. J gave up 6 bases and V 2 bases, and 8 bases lay outside the gene matches. In DNA, the CDR3 is TGCGCCAGCAGCTTCGAGGGAGGGCCGGGCAATGAGCAGTTCTTC. Translation: CASSFEGGPGNEQFF.

This sequence joins TRBV19 and TRBJ2-7, with 9 bases aligning to TRBD1. The V and J ends lost 6 bases and 3 bases, in that order; junction bases with no gene match: 9. The germline V gene encodes CDR1 LNHDA and CDR2 SQIVND (reference sequence). The CDR3 is 15 residues long. The CDR3 DNA reads as TGTGCCAGTAGCAAATCCGGGACAGGGATCTACGAGCAGTACTTC. This codes for CASSKSGTGIYEQYF.

The chain links TRBV5-4 to TRBJ2-3, with TRBD2 matching 14 bases. Unmatched junction bases numbered 8, after V lost 5 bases and J lost 3 bases. The CDR3 is made up of 17 amino acids. Germline V lookup: CDR1 SGHNT, CDR2 YYREEE (reference sequence). The CDR3 nucleotides are TGTGCCAGCAGACCGACTAGCGGGAGGGCCGGGACAGATACGCAGTATTTT. As protein: CASRPTSGRAGTDTQYF.

This clone has just a few counts. The V call is TRBV9, the J call TRBJ1-6; TRBD1 might be the D (6 bases). Trimming shortened V by 0 bases and J by 2 bases, and 9 bases separated the two germline ends. The CDR3 sequence is 16 residues long. Germline V gene sequence: CDR1 SGDLS, CDR2 YYNGEE. CDR3 protein: CASSVAGDTYNSPLHF. The CDR3 coding sequence is TGTGCCAGCAGCGTAGCAGGGGACACCTATAATTCACCCCTCCACTTT.

This chain connects TRBV9 to TRBJ2-1, with TRBD2 identical over 10 bases. Trimming removed 3 bases from V and 4 bases from J; junction bases left unmatched: 7. The length of the CDR3 is 16 residues. Germline CDR1 and CDR2: SGDLS and YYNGEE. The CDR3 spells CASSASLAGAYNEQFF. The CDR3 nucleotides read TGTGCCAGCAGCGCCTCTCTAGCGGGAGCTTACAATGAGCAGTTCTTC.